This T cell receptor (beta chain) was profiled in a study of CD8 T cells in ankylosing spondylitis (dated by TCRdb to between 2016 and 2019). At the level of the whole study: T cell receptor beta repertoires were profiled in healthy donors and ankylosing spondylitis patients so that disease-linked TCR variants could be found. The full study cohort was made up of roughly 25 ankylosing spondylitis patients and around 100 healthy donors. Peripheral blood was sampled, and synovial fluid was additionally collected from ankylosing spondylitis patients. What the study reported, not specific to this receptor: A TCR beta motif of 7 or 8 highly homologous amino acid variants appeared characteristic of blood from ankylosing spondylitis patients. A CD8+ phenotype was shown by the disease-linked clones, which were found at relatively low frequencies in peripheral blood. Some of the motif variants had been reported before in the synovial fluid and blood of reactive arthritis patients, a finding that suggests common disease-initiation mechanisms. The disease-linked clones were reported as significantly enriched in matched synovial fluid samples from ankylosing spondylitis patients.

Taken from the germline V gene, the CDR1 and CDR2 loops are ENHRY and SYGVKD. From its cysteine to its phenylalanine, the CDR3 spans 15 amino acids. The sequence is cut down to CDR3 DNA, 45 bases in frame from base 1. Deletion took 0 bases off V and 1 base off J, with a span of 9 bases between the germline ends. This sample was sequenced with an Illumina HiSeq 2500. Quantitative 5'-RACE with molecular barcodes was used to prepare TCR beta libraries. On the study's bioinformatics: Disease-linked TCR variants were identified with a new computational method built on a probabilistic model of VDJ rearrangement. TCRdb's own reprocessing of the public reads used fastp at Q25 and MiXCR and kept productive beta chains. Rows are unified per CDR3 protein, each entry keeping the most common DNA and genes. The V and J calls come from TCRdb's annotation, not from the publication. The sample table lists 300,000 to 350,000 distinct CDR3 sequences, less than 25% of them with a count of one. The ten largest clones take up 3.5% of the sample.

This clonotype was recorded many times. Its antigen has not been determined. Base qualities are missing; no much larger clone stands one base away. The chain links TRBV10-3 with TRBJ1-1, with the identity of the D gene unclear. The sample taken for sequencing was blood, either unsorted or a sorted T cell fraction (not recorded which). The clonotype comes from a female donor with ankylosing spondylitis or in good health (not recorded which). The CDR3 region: CAISESSSANTEAFF. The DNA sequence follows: TGTGCCATCAGTGAGTCGAGTTCAGCGAACACTGAAGCTTTCTTT.